This T cell receptor beta chain was documented in a study of blood T cell repertoires in COVID-19. Using immunoSEQ multiplex PCR, the repertoire was profiled, and TCRdb retains in-frame clones only, with some absent. This table has about 180,000 clones, over 70% appearing once. Germline CDR1 reads SGHVS; CDR2 reads FQNEAQ. This CDR3 contains 15 residues. Trimming cost V 5 bases and J 2 bases; bases outside gene matches: 9. The genes are TRBV7-8 and TRBJ2-7; the match to TRBD1 covers 7 bases. Sequenced material: peripheral blood. The source is a woman aged 55-75 years with acute or convalescent COVID-19. CDR3 amino acids: CASSLWTGITYEQYF. The CDR3 DNA sequence: TGTGCCAGCAGCCTGTGGACAGGTATAACCTACGAGCAGTACTTC.